This TCR beta chain was recorded in a study of blood T cell repertoires in COVID-19. Profiling relied on immunoSEQ multiplex PCR, and the TCRdb table lists in-frame clones only, not all of them. The table shows about 300,000 clones, with around 90% occurring only once. Trimming cost V 2 bases and J 9 bases; bases outside gene matches: 8. From germline, CDR1 is PRHDT and CDR2 FYEKMQ (reference sequence). This CDR3 is built from 15 residues. The cohort comprised adults aged 18 to 89 years residing in 24 US areas. This TCR came from a woman aged 25 to 45 who had recovered from COVID-19. The genes are TRBV13 and TRBJ2-1; 9 bases match TRBD2. The sequenced sample consisted of PBMCs or T cells enriched from blood (not recorded which). CDR3 in amino acids: CASSLLAGNEGEQFF. CDR3 DNA: TGTGCCAGCAGCTTACTAGCGGGAAATGAAGGTGAGCAGTTCTTC.